This passage covers 24 T cell receptor beta chains from one sample sequenced in a study of blood T cell repertoires in COVID-19. The repertoire was sequenced with immunoSEQ multiplex PCR; TCRdb's copy has only in-frame clones and lacks some. The sample has over 35,000 clones; 85% are singletons. The material sequenced was peripheral blood. The source of these receptors is a man in his 60s with active or convalescent COVID-19.

V gene TRBV19 combines with J gene TRBJ1-2, with 9 bases lining up with TRBD1. The germline V gene has CDR1 LNHDA and CDR2 SQIVND (reference sequence). The CDR3 totals 15 residues. V lost 9 bases, J lost 3 bases, and 11 bases stayed unmatched. The CDR3, as DNA: TGTGCCAGCAGCCGGGACAGGGATCGAGACTATGGCTACACCTTC. Residues: CASSRDRDRDYGYTF.

A few counts support this clone. The genes are TRBV11-2 and TRBJ2-1, with D tentatively TRBD2 (6 bases). The V gene's germline CDR1 is SGHAT and CDR2 FQNNGV. CDR3 length equals 14 residues. Deletions cut 4 bases from V and 9 bases from J, with 16 bases between. The CDR3 nucleotides read TGTGCCAGCAGCTCGCTAGGACTGGGGGGTGAGCAGTTCTTC. Its protein is CASSSLGLGGEQFF.

The chain is built from TRBV7-9 and TRBJ2-1; D remains unclear. The germline gives CDR1 SEHNR, CDR2 FQNEAQ (reference sequence). V dropped 4 bases and J dropped 10 bases, with 14 bases sitting between them. CDR3 size: 13 residues. The DNA of the CDR3 is TGTGCCAGCAGCTACCCGTCCCTGCGGGAGCAGTTCTTC. Protein product: CASSYPSLREQFF.

The chain is built from TRBV5-4 and TRBJ2-2; 9 positions agree with TRBD1. Per the germline V gene, CDR1 is SGHNT and CDR2 is YYREEE (reference sequence). This CDR3 has 15 residues. V was pared by 4 bases and J by 3 bases, with 4 bases of the junction left unmatched. The CDR3 region is CASSTGGWDTGELFF. The CDR3 bases are TGTGCCAGCAGCACAGGGGGCTGGGACACCGGGGAGCTGTTTTTT.

The chain couples TRBV5-6 to TRBJ2-1; weak D call: TRBD2 (5 bases). The ends were cut back, 1 base at V and 3 bases at J, with 20 bases in the middle. The CDR3 extends over 18 amino acids. Germline loops: CDR1 SGHDT, CDR2 YYEEEE. The CDR3 sequence is CASSLTWTFQRDYNEQFF. The CDR3 DNA reads TGTGCCAGCAGCTTGACTTGGACTTTCCAAAGAGACTACAATGAGCAGTTCTTC.

The J gene is TRBJ1-2, the V gene TRBV5-1, with TRBD1 as a possible D gene (6 bases). The germline gives CDR1 SGHRS, CDR2 YFSETQ. V lost 4 bases and J 8 bases, leaving 21 bases between the germline ends. CDR3 length: 15 residues. The CDR3: CASSSSSTGMRGYTF. CDR3 nucleotide sequence: TGCGCCAGCAGCAGCAGTTCCACAGGGATGAGGGGCTACACCTTC.

This rearrangement joins TRBV18 to TRBJ1-6, with D possibly TRBD1 on 5 matching bases. Between the trimmed V and J ends, which lost 2 bases and 7 bases, there was a span of 12 bases. The CDR3 is made up of 15 amino acids. Germline CDR1 KGHSH, CDR2 LQKENI. The CDR3 sequence is CASSPKGTTNSPLHF. The DNA of the CDR3 is TGTGCCAGCTCACCAAAAGGGACTACAAATTCACCCCTCCACTTT.

The chain joins TRBV28 to TRBJ2-7; TRBD1 might be the D (5 bases). The CDR3 is made up of 16 amino acids. CDR1 is MDHEN, CDR2 SYDVKM, per germline. The V gene lost 2 bases and the J gene lost 1 base, with 15 bases spanning the gap. The chain's CDR3 is CASSLGVGRKSYEQYV. For the CDR3, the DNA is TGTGCCAGCAGTTTAGGCGTGGGGCGTAAATCCTACGAGCAGTACGTC.

The V call is TRBV7-9, the J call TRBJ2-5; possibly TRBD1 for D (6 bases). CDR1 is SEHNR and CDR2 is FQNEAQ in the germline V gene (reference sequence). The CDR3 totals 19 residues. The V gene lost 7 bases and the J gene lost 1 base, with 28 bases spanning the gap. The CDR3 reads CASTQWGLRDTTFQETQYF. In DNA, the CDR3 is TGTGCCAGCACCCAATGGGGATTAAGGGACACTACTTTCCAAGAGACCCAGTACTTC.

The V gene is TRBV2, the J gene TRBJ2-7; D perhaps matches TRBD2 (6 bases). V gave up 4 bases and J gave up 4 bases, with 8 bases separating them. Germline values: CDR1 SNHLY, CDR2 FYNNEI. The CDR3 is 12 residues long. The CDR3 is CASSVGGYEQYV. DNA of the CDR3: TGTGCCAGCAGTGTGGGGGGATACGAGCAGTACGTC.

V usage is TRBV9 and J usage is TRBJ1-4, with 7 bases aligning to TRBD1. The trim removed 4 bases at V and 8 bases at J, leaving 11 bases unmatched. The germline gives CDR1 SGDLS, CDR2 YYNGEE. The CDR3 is 15 amino acids. This chain's CDR3 is CASSLTSTGLEKLFF. In DNA form, the CDR3 reads TGTGCCAGCAGCCTCACCTCGACAGGGTTGGAAAAACTGTTTTTT.

V gene TRBV5-1 combines with J gene TRBJ2-3; weak D call: TRBD2 (5 bases). Germline V CDR1 and CDR2: SGHRS, YFSETQ. The V gene lost 7 bases and the J gene lost 2 bases, with 20 bases spanning the gap. The CDR3 consists of 16 residues. The CDR3 is CASRTGSQPFTDTQYF. CDR3 DNA: TGCGCCAGCCGGACTGGGAGCCAGCCTTTCACAGATACGCAGTATTTT.

A few counts support this clone. The chain links TRBV11-2 to TRBJ2-4, with 10 bases fitting TRBD1. The CDR3 totals 16 residues. The germline gives CDR1 SGHAT, CDR2 FQNNGV. The J segment lost 4 bases and the V segment lost 3 bases, leaving 6 bases of the junction unmatched. CDR3 nucleotide sequence: TGTGCCAGCAGCTTCGGCGGACAGGGGGGAAAAAACATTCAGTACTTC. Amino acids: CASSFGGQGGKNIQYF.

The chain uses TRBV11-3 and TRBJ2-3, with 9 bases identical to TRBD2. This CDR3 spans 15 amino acids. V lost 5 bases and J lost 1; bases outside the gene matches: 4. CDR1 and CDR2 from the germline V gene are SGHNT and YENEEA. The CDR3 DNA follows: TGTGCCAGCAGCGCGGGGGGGCCGGGCACAGATACGCAGTATTTT. Translating gives CASSAGGPGTDTQYF. The whole variable domain, remainder taken from reference TRBV11-3 and TRBJ2-3, is EAGVVQSPRYKIIEKKQPVAFWCNPISGHNTLYWYLQNLGQGPELLIRYENEEAVDDSQLPKDRFSAERLKGVDSTLKIQPAELGDSAVYLCASSAGGPGTDTQYFGPGTRLTVL.

The V gene is TRBV19, the J gene TRBJ2-3; D may be TRBD1 (6 bases). CDR3 length: 13 residues. The V end was cut by 6 bases, the J end by 1 base, with 8 bases between. Germline lookup yields CDR1 LNHDA and CDR2 SQIVND (reference sequence). The CDR3 DNA reads as TGTGCCAGTAGGAGACAGGGCACAGATACGCAGTATTTT. It translates to CASRRQGTDTQYF.

The chain uses TRBV28 and TRBJ2-7; a possible D gene is TRBD1 (6 bases). The germline V gene encodes CDR1 MDHEN and CDR2 SYDVKM. This CDR3 has 17 residues. V was clipped by 4 bases and J by 7 bases, with 26 bases between them. This CDR3 is CASSSIRWTDKLGEQYV. CDR3 nucleotide sequence: TGTGCCAGCAGTTCAATTAGGTGGACAGATAAGCTGGGGGAGCAGTACGTC.

About this clone itself: The sample contains more than one DNA sequence encoding this CDR3. V is TRBV28 and J is TRBJ1-5; the D gene is possibly TRBD1 (6 bases). This CDR3 contains 14 residues. Germline-derived CDR1 and CDR2 are MDHEN and SYDVKM. V lost 6 bases to trimming and J lost 7 bases, with 16 bases between them. CDR3 protein: CASRWGGGGQPQHF. As DNA, the CDR3 is TGTGCCAGCAGATGGGGGGGCGGGGGGCAGCCCCAGCATTTT.

The gene calls are TRBV10-3 and TRBJ2-5; TRBD1 matches 12 bases. Unmatched junction bases numbered 16, after V lost 2 bases and J lost 9 bases. Per germline, CDR1 ENHRY and CDR2 SYGVKD. The CDR3 is 18 residues long. Here the CDR3 reads CAISEPDPGQGAFASQYF. The CDR3 DNA follows: TGTGCCATCAGTGAGCCAGACCCGGGACAGGGGGCATTTGCGTCCCAGTACTTC.

The chain couples TRBV14 to TRBJ2-4; TRBD2 might be the D (6 bases). The CDR3 has 14 amino acids. V was trimmed by 4 bases and J by 9 bases, leaving 16 bases between them. Germline V gives CDR1 SGHDN, CDR2 FVKESK. CDR3 loop: CASSPAGGGVIQYF. DNA for the CDR3: TGTGCCAGCAGCCCAGCGGGTGGCGGGGTCATTCAGTACTTC.

This chain links TRBV7-7 with TRBJ2-2; D remains unclear. Germline V CDR1 and CDR2: SSHAT, FNYEAQ (reference sequence). Trimming left V 4 bases short and J 7 bases short, with 7 bases between. The CDR3 runs 12 residues. Written as DNA, the CDR3 is TGTGCCAGCAGCTCCGGTGACGGGGAGCTGTTTTTT. It translates to CASSSGDGELFF. Drawing the rest from reference TRBV7-7 and TRBJ2-2, the complete variable domain is GAGVSQSPRYKVTKRGQDVTLRCDPISSHATLYWYQQALGQGPEFLTYFNYEAQPDKSGLPSDRFSAERPEGSISTLTIQRTEQRDSAMYRCASSSGDGELFFGEGSRLTVL.

V gene TRBV5-4 combines with J gene TRBJ1-1; TRBD1 matches at 11 bases. The ends lost 4 bases at V and 2 bases at J; junction bases unmatched: 10. Germline-derived CDR1 and CDR2 are SGHNT and YYREEE (reference sequence). CDR3 length equals 17 residues. CDR3 residues: CASSTQDRGPLNTEAFF. The CDR3 region has the DNA TGTGCCAGCAGCACTCAGGACAGGGGGCCCCTTAACACTGAAGCTTTCTTT.

This sequence joins TRBV2 and TRBJ2-7, with TRBD2 matching over 7 bases. Germline values: CDR1 SNHLY, CDR2 FYNNEI. V was pared by 7 bases and J by 4 bases, with 7 bases of the junction left unmatched. CDR3 size: 13 residues. Written as DNA, the CDR3 is TGTGCCAGCACGCGGAGCGGGGTGTACGAGCAGTACGTC. Its translation is CASTRSGVYEQYV.

The V call is TRBV2, the J call TRBJ1-6; D may be TRBD1 (6 bases). The CDR3 extends over 16 amino acids. Germline values: CDR1 SNHLY, CDR2 FYNNEI. V was clipped by 4 bases and J by 1 base, with 11 bases between them. In DNA, the CDR3 is TGTGCCAGCAGTGCAGGGGAGAGGTCCTATAATTCACCCCTCCACTTT. It yields the protein CASSAGERSYNSPLHF.

The gene calls are TRBV29-1 and TRBJ2-7; 11 bases match TRBD2. V shed 0 bases and J 2 bases; nucleotides not matched to a gene: 12. This CDR3 is built from 18 residues. Looked up from germline, CDR1 is SQVTM and CDR2 is ANQGSEA. The DNA for the CDR3 is TGCAGCGTTGAAGATCGTTCTAGCGGGAGGAGTCGACCCTACGAGCAGTACGTC. Protein: CSVEDRSSGRSRPYEQYV.